The rows below give T cell receptor beta chains drawn from one sample of a study of T cells in Graves' hyperthyroidism and ophthalmopathy. Each CDR3 protein gets one entry after TCRdb re-called the multiplex PCR reads with MiXCR. The sample lists under 350,000 distinct CDR3 sequences, 18% occurring once. Sequenced input: blood. All receptors come from a woman in her forties or fifties with Graves' hyperthyroidism. Each CDR3 is given with its conserved first and last residue. D genes are given only for firm matches. Where a row states a size, it is once, few, many or the class of an expanded clone; other rows omit it.

v_call	j_call	clone_size	d_call	cdr3_nt	cdr3_aa
TRBV5-6	TRBJ1-2	-	-	TGTGCCAGCAGGGCCCCCTACGGCTATGGCTACACCTTC	CASRAPYGYGYTF
TRBV25-1	TRBJ2-3	few	-	TGTGCCAGCAGTGAAGGACGTACTAGCACAGATACGCAGTATTTT	CASSEGRTSTDTQYF
TRBV7-9	TRBJ1-2	few	-	TGTGCCAGCAGCTTAGTAGGGGCCGGTCCCTACACCTTC	CASSLVGAGPYTF
TRBV5-1	TRBJ2-3	many	-	TGCGCCAGCAGCTTATGGGTCTGCCGGGACTCCTCACAGTGCACGCAGTATTTT	CASSLWVCRDSSQCTQYF
TRBV6-5	TRBJ1-2	-	-	TGTGCCAGCAGTTACGCGGCACAGTATGGCTACACCTTC	CASSYAAQYGYTF
TRBV13	TRBJ1-4	many	-	TGTGCCAGCAGCTTATCTGTCCCTCCGGGGGAAAAACTGTTTTTT	CASSLSVPPGEKLFF
TRBV20-1	TRBJ1-6	-	TRBD1	TGCAGTGCTAGAGACGACAGGGATAATTCACCCCTCCACTTT	CSARDDRDNSPLHF
TRBV7-9	TRBJ1-4	-	TRBD1	TGTGCCAGCAGCTTAGACTTTACGACAGGGCAACTGTTTTTT	CASSLDFTTGQLFF
TRBV19	TRBJ2-3	-	-	TGTGCCAGTAGTATCGGATCCAGTCCTAGCACAGATACGCAGTATTTT	CASSIGSSPSTDTQYF
TRBV30	TRBJ1-2	-	-	TGTGCCTGGGTCCCATTCACGGGTCTTCTCTTGGGCTACACCTTC	CAWVPFTGLLLGYTF
TRBV18	TRBJ2-3	few	TRBD2	TGTGCCAGCTCACCACCGAGCGGGAGTAGCACAGATACGCAGTATTTT	CASSPPSGSSTDTQYF
TRBV12-3/TRBV12-4	TRBJ2-3	many	TRBD1	TGTGCCAGCAGCGGACAGGGGGCTACAACAGATACGCAGTATTTT	CASSGQGATTDTQYF
TRBV6-1	TRBJ2-7	once	TRBD1	TGTGCCAGCAGTCGTGACAGGGGTTGGGACGAGCAGTACTTC	CASSRDRGWDEQYF
TRBV20-1	TRBJ2-5	many	-	TGCAGTGCTAGCCAGCTATTGGGAAAAGAGACCCAGTACTTC	CSASQLLGKETQYF
TRBV18	TRBJ2-2	few	-	TGTGCCAGCTCACCACGGGGCACCGGGGAGCTGTTTTTT	CASSPRGTGELFF
TRBV9	TRBJ1-1	-	-	TGTGCCAGCAGCGTAGGTGGAACCATGAACACTGAAGCTTTCTTT	CASSVGGTMNTEAFF
TRBV30	TRBJ2-7	many	-	TGTGCCTGGCGGGGGTTTCCGGCCTACGAGCAGTACTTC	CAWRGFPAYEQYF
TRBV3-1	TRBJ1-1	many	-	TGTGCCAGCAGCCAAGCAGTGAACACTGAAGCTTTCTTT	CASSQAVNTEAFF
TRBV19	TRBJ2-3	few	TRBD2	TGTGCCAGCGTCGCCTATAGCGGGAGCACAGATACGCAGTATTTT	CASVAYSGSTDTQYF
TRBV20-1	TRBJ1-1	many	-	TGCAGTGCTGACCTCACCGGTCGGATGAACACTGAAGCTTTCTTT	CSADLTGRMNTEAFF
TRBV12-3/TRBV12-4	TRBJ1-3	few	TRBD1	TGTGCCAGCACCGGGACAGGGATCGGAAACACCATATATTTT	CASTGTGIGNTIYF
TRBV5-1	TRBJ2-1	-	-	TGCGCCAGCAGCTCTCCGGAGGGTATGCTCTCCTACAATGAGCAGTTCTTC	CASSSPEGMLSYNEQFF
TRBV5-1	TRBJ2-1	few	TRBD2	TGCGCCAGCAGCTTGCCCCTAGCGGGGGAGGTAGATGAGCAGTTCTTC	CASSLPLAGEVDEQFF
TRBV12-3/TRBV12-4	TRBJ1-1	many	-	TGTGCCAGCAGTCGACAGCAGAACACTGAAGCTTTCTTT	CASSRQQNTEAFF
TRBV5-1	TRBJ2-5	-	TRBD1	TGCGCCAGCAGCTTGGAGGGACAGGAACAAGAGACCCAGTACTTC	CASSLEGQEQETQYF
TRBV10-1	TRBJ1-2	-	-	TGCGCCAGCAGTGGTACGAGAGACTATGGCTACACCTTC	CASSGTRDYGYTF
TRBV3-1	TRBJ1-4	many	-	TGTGCCAGCAGCCAAGACGGACAGTCTAATGAAAAACTGTTTTTT	CASSQDGQSNEKLFF
TRBV4-1	TRBJ2-7	few	TRBD2	TGCGCCAGCAGCCAAGGGGTAGCGGGCCCCGCCTGGGAGCAGTACTTC	CASSQGVAGPAWEQYF